This is a list of T cell receptor beta chains from one sample in a study of T cell repertoires in cytomegalovirus infection. TCRdb fed the reads into MiXCR, producing one record per CDR3 protein. The table includes 100,000 or so distinct CDR3 sequences, 15% to 20% detected once. The sample comprised PBMCs. The receptors stem from a human donor in good health (CMV status not recorded). Some clones in this sample may be carry-over from other donors' samples. Both conserved end residues are part of each CDR3. D genes are given only for firm matches. For some rows the clone size is stated as once, few or many, or as a class when expanded; others skip it.

J | length | V | D | size | CDR3 | DNA
TRBJ2-3 | 15 | TRBV5-6 | TRBD1 | many | CASSRGTGHTDTQYF | TGTGCCAGCAGCCGCGGGACAGGGCACACAGATACGCAGTATTTT
TRBJ2-3 | 16 | TRBV7-2 | TRBD2 | medium-sized | CASSLSSGGAEDTQYF | TGTGCCAGCAGCTTATCTAGCGGGGGGGCGGAAGATACGCAGTATTTT
TRBJ1-1 | 17 | TRBV7-8 | - | many | CASSLGLGRTSNTEAFF | TGTGCCAGCAGCTTAGGGCTCGGTAGGACCTCGAACACTGAAGCTTTCTTT
TRBJ2-7 | 15 | TRBV12-3/TRBV12-4 | - | - | CASSPRTASFYEQYF | TGTGCCAGCAGTCCCCGAACGGCCAGCTTCTACGAGCAGTACTTC
TRBJ2-5 | 11 | TRBV7-2 | - | - | CASSSTVTQYF | TGTGCCAGCAGCTCCACGGTCACCCAGTACTTC
TRBJ2-5 | 14 | TRBV28 | - | - | CASSSPVRKETQYF | TGTGCCAGCAGTTCCCCGGTACGGAAAGAGACCCAGTACTTC
TRBJ1-5 | 14 | TRBV19 | - | - | CASSLRGMNQPQHF | TGTGCCAGTAGTTTACGGGGGATGAATCAGCCCCAGCATTTT
TRBJ1-2 | 13 | TRBV30 | - | few | CAWDTPPDYGYTF | TGTGCCTGGGATACACCCCCCGACTATGGCTACACCTTC
TRBJ2-1 | 14 | TRBV10-3 | - | - | CAISESPGPNEQFF | TGTGCCATCAGTGAGTCACCAGGACCCAATGAGCAGTTCTTC
TRBJ2-1 | 13 | TRBV29-1 | - | few | CSVSGASYNEQFF | TGCAGCGTGTCGGGTGCCTCCTACAATGAGCAGTTCTTC
TRBJ2-1 | 16 | TRBV20-1 | - | - | CSARDMGPQNYNEQFF | TGCAGTGCTAGAGATATGGGACCCCAGAACTACAATGAGCAGTTCTTC
TRBJ2-5 | 15 | TRBV12-3/TRBV12-4 | - | few | CASSLSGAAQETQYF | TGTGCCAGCAGTTTAAGTGGGGCTGCCCAAGAGACCCAGTACTTC
TRBJ1-1 | 12 | TRBV7-2 | - | many | CASSYGSTEAFF | TGTGCCAGCAGCTATGGGAGCACTGAAGCTTTCTTT
TRBJ2-7 | 14 | TRBV12-3/TRBV12-4 | - | many | CASSFGGSPYEQYF | TGTGCCAGCAGTTTCGGTGGCAGTCCCTACGAGCAGTACTTC
TRBJ2-7 | 14 | TRBV28 | TRBD1 | few | CASRRGPSEREQYF | TGTGCCAGCAGGAGGGGGCCTAGTGAGCGGGAGCAGTACTTC
TRBJ2-2 | 14 | TRBV19 | - | many | CASRGGAGAGELFF | TGTGCCAGTAGAGGCGGGGCGGGTGCCGGGGAGCTGTTTTTT
TRBJ2-3 | 15 | TRBV2 | TRBD2 | many | CASSPSGASTDTQYF | TGTGCCAGCAGTCCTAGCGGGGCGAGCACAGATACGCAGTATTTT
TRBJ1-2 | 15 | TRBV4-3 | - | many | CASSQDQAGIGGYTF | TGCGCCAGCAGCCAAGATCAAGCAGGGATTGGAGGCTACACCTTC
TRBJ1-1 | 17 | TRBV3-1 | TRBD1 | - | CASSPTDRGLRNTEAFF | TGTGCCAGCAGTCCTACCGACAGGGGGCTGAGGAACACTGAAGCTTTCTTT
TRBJ2-7 | 14 | TRBV6-6 | - | many | CASSGRGSSYEQYF | TGTGCCAGCAGTGGGCGGGGAAGCTCCTACGAGCAGTACTTC
TRBJ1-1 | 12 | TRBV20-1 | - | few | CSARILNTEAFF | TGCAGTGCGCGGATCTTGAACACTGAAGCTTTCTTT
TRBJ1-1 | 14 | TRBV6-1 | - | - | CASSEEGGTTEAFF | TGTGCCAGCAGTGAAGAAGGGGGAACCACTGAAGCTTTCTTT
TRBJ1-1 | 15 | TRBV12-3/TRBV12-4 | - | many | CASSFLGGSRSEAFF | TGTGCCAGCAGTTTCCTTGGGGGGTCTAGGTCTGAAGCTTTCTTT
TRBJ2-3 | 15 | TRBV20-1 | - | - | CSASDRTLSTDTQYF | TGCAGTGCTAGTGACCGGACCCTTAGCACAGATACGCAGTATTTT
TRBJ1-2 | 17 | TRBV6-5 | TRBD1 | - | CASSKVRGTLPLYGYTF | TGTGCCAGCAGCAAAGTCAGGGGGACCCTCCCTCTCTATGGCTACACCTTC
TRBJ2-5 | 17 | TRBV6-6 | - | many | CASSYSDKGQGEETQYF | TGTGCCAGCAGTTACTCGGACAAGGGGCAAGGCGAAGAGACCCAGTACTTC
TRBJ1-5 | 17 | TRBV12-3/TRBV12-4 | - | - | CASSLDGGKNSNQPQHF | TGTGCCAGCAGTTTGGACGGGGGAAAGAATAGCAATCAGCCCCAGCATTTT
TRBJ1-3 | 16 | TRBV20-1 | - | - | CSARATYLISGNTIYF | TGCAGTGCTAGAGCCACCTATCTTATCTCTGGAAACACCATATATTTT
TRBJ2-7 | 15 | TRBV11-3 | TRBD1 | many | CASSLGGQGSYEQYF | TGTGCCAGCAGCTTAGGTGGACAGGGATCCTACGAGCAGTACTTC
TRBJ1-4 | 13 | TRBV28 | - | - | CASRRGLNEKLFF | TGTGCCAGTAGACGGGGCCTCAATGAAAAACTGTTTTTT
TRBJ1-3 | 14 | TRBV28 | TRBD1 | many | CASRGDRPGNTIYF | TGTGCCAGCAGGGGGGACAGGCCTGGAAACACCATATATTTT
TRBJ1-5 | 17 | TRBV4-1 | - | many | CASSQGMGRFRNQPQHF | TGCGCCAGCAGCCAAGGTATGGGGCGCTTTCGAAATCAGCCCCAGCATTTT
TRBJ2-7 | 14 | TRBV5-5 | TRBD1 | many | CASSLGGQGDEQYF | TGTGCCAGCAGCTTGGGGGGACAGGGTGACGAGCAGTACTTC